The source of this T cell receptor beta chain is a study of blood T cell repertoires in COVID-19. Generated by immunoSEQ multiplex PCR, the TCRdb table keeps only in-frame clones and is missing some. The top ten hold 2.5% to 3% of the sample, which has some 300,000 clones, around 92% seen once. CDR3 length equals 19 residues. After removal of 1 base from V and 0 bases from J, the junction contained 7 bases not matched to a gene. Germline V CDR1 and CDR2: MNHNS, SASEGT. The sequencing input was PBMCs or T cells enriched from blood (not recorded which). The receptor was isolated from a woman between 50 and 59 years old who had been exposed to COVID-19. The chain is built from TRBV6-1 and TRBJ2-6, with 9 nucleotides matching TRBD1. CDR3 protein: CASSEGTGGIGSGANVLTF. CDR3 coding DNA: TGTGCCAGCAGTGAAGGTACAGGGGGCATTGGCTCTGGGGCCAACGTCCTGACTTTC.